This T cell receptor beta chain emerged from a study of blood T cell repertoires in COVID-19. Study overall: Some COVID-19 samples were acute and others convalescent; all came from the United States, Italy and Spain. The cDNA or gDNA used as material had been derived from T cells, B-cell-depleted T cells, or PBMCs.

Germline V gene lookup returns CDR1 SGDLS and CDR2 YYNGEE. The ends lost 0 bases at V and 4 bases at J; junction bases unmatched: 2. The CDR3 loop spans 14 amino acids. Per the original data handling: Reference gene primers were amplified, and this amplification served to estimate nucleated cell counts. The method was immunoSEQ multiplex PCR; TCRdb's version includes in-frame clones alone and lacks a portion of them. V and J calls and clone size are those listed in that table; D and trimming were worked out from the DNA. The sample shows about 120,000 clones, approximately 85% of them seen only once.

What was sequenced was peripheral blood. The genes are TRBV9 and TRBJ1-2, with 8 bases identical to TRBD1. This TCR came from an elderly man with acute or convalescent COVID-19. CDR3 sequence reads: CASSVEGQGYGYTF. The CDR3 DNA is TGTGCCAGCAGCGTAGAAGGACAGGGCTATGGCTACACCTTC.